This T cell receptor (beta chain) stems from a study of T cell changes during pregnancy in multiple sclerosis. Measured with immunoSEQ multiplex PCR; TCRdb has only the in-frame clones, and not every one. Of some 70,000 clones listed, around nine tenths are singletons. Germline trimming cut 4 bases from V and 7 bases from J; bases unmatched to any gene: 3. Germline lookup yields CDR1 MNHEY and CDR2 SVGAGI. The CDR3 spans 15 residues. The receptor was derived from a female donor in good health, enrolled as a control in a pregnancy study. The chain joins TRBV6-5 to TRBJ2-3; 15 bases align to TRBD2. This specimen consisted of peripheral blood, obtained after pregnancy. CDR3 sequence reads: CASSSGTSGGNTQYF. The CDR3 DNA follows: TGTGCCAGCAGTTCCGGGACTAGCGGGGGGAATACGCAGTATTTT.